Listed below are T cell receptor beta chains from one sample, sequenced in a study of T cells in Graves' hyperthyroidism and ophthalmopathy. TCRdb called the multiplex PCR reads again in MiXCR, with one record for every CDR3 protein. The sample records some 740,000 distinct CDR3 sequences, 14% being singletons. Material for sequencing was blood. Source of these receptors: a woman in her late teens or twenties with Graves' hyperthyroidism. The CDR3 runs from the conserved cysteine through the conserved F or W. A D gene is named only where the DNA matches it firmly. Expanded clones get a size class; other rows say once, few or many, or leave the size out.

TRBJ2-1,TRBV7-2,TRBD2,many,CASSLLANWNNEQFF,TGTGCCAGCAGCCTACTAGCGAATTGGAACAATGAGCAGTTCTTC
TRBJ2-7,TRBV5-1,TRBD2,many,CASSLLLAGNYEQYF,TGCGCCAGCAGCTTGTTACTAGCGGGGAACTACGAGCAGTACTTC
TRBJ1-5,TRBV2,.,many,CASSISLYSNQPQHF,TGTGCCAGCAGTATCAGCCTGTATAGCAATCAGCCCCAGCATTTT
TRBJ2-5,TRBV7-3,TRBD2,.,CASSEGFGWGLDGGETQYF,TGTGCCAGCAGCGAAGGGTTCGGATGGGGACTAGACGGAGGGGAGACCCAGTACTTC
TRBJ2-5,TRBV6-6,.,few,CASSYSRGAGETQYF,TGTGCCAGCAGTTACTCCAGGGGCGCAGGGGAGACCCAGTACTTC
TRBJ2-3,TRBV30,TRBD2,many,CAWSLGGNSDTQYF,TGTGCCTGGAGTCTCGGGGGGAACTCAGATACGCAGTATTTT
TRBJ1-1,TRBV20-1,.,few,CSARFGRDTEAFF,TGCAGTGCTAGGTTCGGCAGGGACACTGAAGCTTTCTTT
TRBJ2-5,TRBV24-1,.,.,CATSDLPVMEGQETQYF,TGTGCCACCAGTGATTTGCCGGTTATGGAAGGGCAAGAGACCCAGTACTTC
TRBJ2-1,TRBV24-1,TRBD2,few,CATSDFGVLGREEQFF,TGTGCCACCAGTGATTTTGGGGTCCTTGGGCGGGAGGAGCAGTTCTTC
TRBJ2-7,TRBV9,.,few,CASSVSGESHEQYF,TGTGCCAGCAGCGTATCTGGGGAATCACACGAGCAGTACTTC
TRBJ1-1,TRBV27,.,few,CASSSLGLGNTEAFF,TGTGCCAGCAGTTCCCTGGGATTGGGGAACACTGAAGCTTTCTTT
TRBJ1-1,TRBV27,.,.,CATRQRLGVGTEAFF,TGTGCCACCAGACAGCGTCTAGGTGTGGGCACTGAAGCTTTCTTT
TRBJ2-7,TRBV20-1,.,many,CSARDRWRAPYEQYF,TGCAGTGCTAGAGATCGGTGGAGGGCCCCCTACGAGCAGTACTTC
TRBJ1-1,TRBV30,.,many,CAWSFQPNTEAFF,TGTGCCTGGAGTTTTCAACCGAACACTGAAGCTTTCTTT
TRBJ2-3,TRBV20-1,TRBD2,.,CSTRSSGASTDTQYF,TGCAGTACTAGGAGTAGCGGGGCTAGCACAGATACGCAGTATTTT
TRBJ2-1,TRBV20-1,TRBD2,many,CSASLAGGRNYNEQFF,TGCAGTGCTAGTCTAGCGGGAGGGCGGAACTACAATGAGCAGTTCTTC
TRBJ1-1,TRBV20-1,.,many,CSARDGGKDRWSTEAFF,TGCAGTGCTAGAGATGGGGGTAAAGACAGGTGGAGCACTGAAGCTTTCTTT
TRBJ2-2,TRBV28,TRBD2,few,CASATSHTTGELFF,TGTGCCAGCGCGACTAGCCATACCACCGGGGAGCTGTTTTTT
TRBJ2-7,TRBV7-2,.,few,CASSLGPAVSASYEQYF,TGTGCCAGCAGCTTAGGCCCGGCAGTTAGTGCATCCTACGAGCAGTACTTC
TRBJ2-7,TRBV30,.,.,CAWSFWYRGSYEQYF,TGTGCCTGGAGTTTTTGGTACCGAGGCTCCTACGAGCAGTACTTC
TRBJ2-1,TRBV7-2,TRBD2,many,CASSLSSGDYNEQFF,TGTGCCAGCAGCTTAAGCAGCGGGGACTACAATGAGCAGTTCTTC
TRBJ2-2,TRBV10-3,TRBD2,.,CAISLREKNTGELFF,TGTGCCATCAGTTTGCGGGAGAAGAACACCGGGGAGCTGTTTTTT